Listed below are T cell receptor beta chains from one sample, sequenced in a study of identifying expanded T cells in peripheral blood. The assay was immunoSEQ multiplex PCR, and TCRdb's table has in-frame clones only and misses some. The sample contains about 85,000 clones, 89% of which appear only once. Specimen: blood. The receptor set was obtained from a person aged 18 to 75 in good health. Both conserved end residues are part of each CDR3. D genes are given only for firm matches. The size entry is marked missing in some rows and otherwise reads once, few, many or a size class.

- TRBJ2-4 TRBD1 TRBV6-1 TGTGCCAGCACCCTTCAGGGGGCCGCGTACTTC CASTLQGAAYF
- TRBJ2-3 - TRBV18 TGTGCCAGCTCACCCTCAGATACGCAGTATTTT CASSPSDTQYF
once TRBJ2-7 - TRBV7-9 TGTGCCAGCAGCTTAGACCTCTCGGGAGAGCAGTACTTC CASSLDLSGEQYF
- TRBJ2-5 - TRBV19 TGTGCCACCGAAGACCGGGGAGGCCAAGAGACCCAGTACTTC CATEDRGGQETQYF
- TRBJ1-5 TRBD1 TRBV7-2 TGTGCCAGCAGCTTAGGGGACAGGTTTCTCGATAGCAATCAGCCCCAGCATTTT CASSLGDRFLDSNQPQHF
- TRBJ2-7 - TRBV5-1 TGCGCCAGCGGCCAGGACTATGGAGTCTACGAGCAGTACTTC CASGQDYGVYEQYF
- TRBJ2-2 TRBD2 TRBV9 TGTGCCAGCAGCCCCCGCGGGAGGGGATGGGACACCGGGGAGCTGTTTTTT CASSPRGRGWDTGELFF
- TRBJ1-2 - TRBV6-5 TGTGCCAGCCGTATAGGGCTAGGCTATGGCTACACCTTC CASRIGLGYGYTF
- TRBJ2-3 TRBD1 TRBV5-5 TGTGCCAGCAGTTTAGACACAGGGGGTCCAGATACGCAGTATTTT CASSLDTGGPDTQYF
- TRBJ1-5 TRBD1 TRBV19 TGTGCCAGTAGTACTCAGGACAGGGCCAGCAATCAGCCCCAGCATTTT CASSTQDRASNQPQHF
- TRBJ2-1 TRBD2 TRBV4-1 TGCGCCAGCAGCCCCCAGCGACTAGCGGGAGACAATGAGCAGTTCTTC CASSPQRLAGDNEQFF